The clone carrying this T cell receptor beta chain was detected once. Its antigen is still unknown. The sample originates from a study of T cell responses to AZD1222 COVID-19 vaccine. Whole-study findings and limits: Clonal diversity was possibly underestimated, and white British individuals and females predominated among donors. Baseline serology detected seropositivity in only six or seven AZD1222 recipients.

Second-dose intervals near 4 or 12 weeks were combined. Profiled with immunoSEQ multiplex PCR; TCRdb holds only in-frame clones, not every one. The repertoire holds some 200,000 clones, with 80% to 95% as singletons. V shed 9 bases, J shed 6 bases, and the junction held 6 bases outside the gene matches. The CDR3 covers 13 residues. CDR1 is SGHTA and CDR2 is FQGNSA in the germline V gene. The receptor was isolated from an adult who received the AZD1222 COVID-19 vaccine. V is TRBV7-2 and J is TRBJ2-3, with 10 bases fitting TRBD2. Material: peripheral blood, obtained 28 days after the second AZD1222 dose. The CDR3 nucleotides are TGTGCCAGTAGGCTAGCGGGAGTTGATACGCAGTATTTT. Its translation is CASRLAGVDTQYF.